One sample yielded the 10 T cell receptor beta chains listed below, sequenced in a study of siplizumab effects on memory and regulatory T cells. Produced via immunoSEQ multiplex PCR; TCRdb's table is partial and in-frame only. The sample consists of approximately 120,000 clones, approximately 90% of them appearing once. The sample comprised Tregs sorted from blood. The origin of the receptors is a human donor in good health.

The chain joins TRBV6-1 to TRBJ2-2; weak D call: TRBD2 (5 bases). Looked up from germline, CDR1 is MNHNS and CDR2 is SASEGT. This CDR3 has 16 amino acids. Trimming took off 2 bases at V and 2 bases at J, with 12 bases between the two ends. CDR3 in DNA: TGTGCCAGCAGTGAACTTAGGAGGACCAACACCGGGGAGCTGTTTTTT. Its protein product is CASSELRRTNTGELFF.

The rearrangement uses TRBV5-6 and TRBJ2-5, with 7 bases identical to TRBD1. The germline V gene has CDR1 SGHDT and CDR2 YYEEEE. The CDR3 extends over 15 amino acids. V was pared by 4 bases and J by 4 bases, with 10 bases of the junction left unmatched. CDR3 nucleotide sequence: TGTGCCAGCAGCGAAATTTCGTACAGGGGAGAGACCCAGTACTTC. This encodes CASSEISYRGETQYF.

This chain joins TRBV15 and TRBJ1-2; D remains unclear. Germline values: CDR1 LNHNV, CDR2 YYDKDF (reference sequence). The CDR3 contains 13 residues. Trimming pared 4 bases from V and 4 bases from J, leaving 10 bases between. The CDR3 DNA follows: TGTGCCACCAGCACGGACGGGTTCTATGGCTACACCTTC. Encoded protein: CATSTDGFYGYTF.

The rearrangement joins TRBV5-6 to TRBJ2-7, with 13 bases matching TRBD2. The CDR3 loop spans 15 amino acids. Germline V gene lookup returns CDR1 SGHDT and CDR2 YYEEEE. V lost 4 bases, J lost 5 bases, and 6 bases stayed unmatched. The CDR3 DNA sequence: TGTGCCAGCAGCACCGGGACTAGCGGGAACAACGAGCAGTACTTC. Protein sequence: CASSTGTSGNNEQYF.

The chain joins TRBV7-8 to TRBJ1-1; D may be TRBD1 (6 bases). Trimming cost V 5 bases and J 5 bases, with 9 bases left between them. CDR3 length: 12 amino acids. The germline CDR1 and CDR2 sequences are SGHVS and FQNEAQ. Here the CDR3 reads CASSPRGTEAFF. The CDR3 coding sequence is TGTGCCAGCAGCCCGAGGGGGACTGAAGCTTTCTTT.

The genes are TRBV29-1 and TRBJ1-2, with 7 positions matching TRBD1. This CDR3 comprises 13 residues. From germline, CDR1 is SQVTM and CDR2 ANQGSEA. The V gene end was trimmed by 2 bases and the J gene end by 10 bases; junction bases not matched to a gene: 10. The CDR3 region has the DNA TGCAGCGTTGAAAGGGGTCAGGGGGAGCCCTACACCTTC. Protein product: CSVERGQGEPYTF.

V is TRBV19 and J is TRBJ1-5, with a weak D call TRBD1 (6 bases). The CDR3 extends over 14 amino acids. V dropped 5 bases and J dropped 3 bases, with 11 bases sitting between them. The germline V gene has CDR1 LNHDA and CDR2 SQIVND (reference sequence). The CDR3 loop is CASSWGRYNQPQHF. In DNA, the CDR3 is TGTGCCAGTAGTTGGGGGCGGTACAATCAGCCCCAGCATTTT.

The gene calls are TRBV5-1 and TRBJ2-7, with TRBD2 matching 12 bases. The CDR3 covers 16 residues. Trimming at V came to 4 bases and at J to 4 bases, leaving 9 bases not matched to a gene. Germline V gene lookup returns CDR1 SGHRS and CDR2 YFSETQ. The CDR3 sequence: CASSIDPLAGGYEQYF. CDR3 in DNA: TGCGCCAGCAGCATTGATCCACTAGCGGGAGGATACGAGCAGTACTTC.

The chain joins TRBV10-3 to TRBJ2-6, with a weak D call TRBD2 (7 bases). Trimming left V 9 bases short and J 4 bases short, with 10 bases between. The CDR3 is 13 amino acids. Germline V gene sequence: CDR1 ENHRY, CDR2 SYGVKD. CDR3 residues: CAMGGPGANVLTF. DNA for the CDR3: TGTGCCATGGGGGGGCCAGGGGCCAACGTCCTGACTTTC.

The chain is built from TRBV10-3 and TRBJ2-7, with D tentatively TRBD2 (6 bases). The length of the CDR3 is 13 residues. CDR1 is ENHRY and CDR2 is SYGVKD in the germline V gene. Trimming shortened V by 5 bases and J by 4 bases, and 12 bases separated the two germline ends. CDR3 nucleotide sequence: TGTGCCATCAGTAGGGACTCCCATTACGAGCAGTACTTC. It translates to CAISRDSHYEQYF.